This T cell receptor (beta chain) was retrieved from a study of low-dose radiotherapy and immunotherapy resistance in tumors. In the study overall: Cyclophosphamide went in intravenously at 200 mg/m2 every two weeks, one day before radiation and immunotherapy.

The CDR3 loop spans 15 amino acids. CDR1 and CDR2 (germline): SEHNR, FQNEAQ (reference sequence). Trimming removed 5 bases at V and 2 bases at J, with 15 bases between. Time point meaning: before trial treatment. TRAV- and TRBV-specific primers, spanning alpha and beta chains, primed first-strand cDNA. A constant-region primer paired with the V-primer adapter amplified TCRs over about 20 PCR cycles. TCRdb re-analysed the reads in MiXCR, keeping a single row per CDR3 protein. This sample yields around 76,000 distinct CDR3 sequences, of which roughly 30% are seen a single time; 11% belongs to the top ten. This clonotype was observed many times.

The sequences come from PBMCs, collected before treatment. The chain links TRBV7-9 to TRBJ2-5; tentatively, D is TRBD2 (6 bases). This TCR was recovered from a female donor with ovarian cancer. In nucleotides, the CDR3 is TGTGCCAGCAGCCCCGAGGACTACACACAAGAGACCCAGTACTTC. Translating gives CASSPEDYTQETQYF.